A selection of T cell receptor beta chains follows, all from one sample in a study of cytomegalovirus exposure and HLA in healthy donors. The protocol was immunoSEQ multiplex PCR, while the TCRdb copy is restricted to in-frame clones and leaves out a portion. Counted here are about 160,000 clones, just under 80% occurring once; the ten biggest clones make up around 1.3%. The sequencing sample was made of PBMCs. Receptors were obtained from a woman aged 45 to 65 in good health and CMV-seronegative. The CDR3 runs from the conserved cysteine through the conserved F or W. The D gene is left open where the match is weak. A clone size is listed for some rows: how often the clone was seen (once, few, many), or a class if it is expanded.

d_call | j_call | v_call | clone_size | cdr3_aa | cdr3_nt
NA | TRBJ1-5 | TRBV19 | NA | CASGGRGSQPQHF | TGTGCCAGTGGGGGGAGGGGGAGTCAGCCCCAGCATTTT
NA | TRBJ2-2 | TRBV27 | NA | CASSLSRGLANTGELFF | TGTGCCAGCAGTTTATCGCGGGGGCTAGCGAACACCGGGGAGCTGTTTTTT
NA | TRBJ2-1 | TRBV15 | NA | CATSSVGSRSEQFF | TGTGCCACCAGCAGTGTCGGATCTAGGAGTGAGCAGTTCTTC
NA | TRBJ1-1 | TRBV11-3 | NA | CASSLETGTEAFF | TGTGCCAGCAGTCTTGAGACGGGGACTGAAGCTTTCTTT
NA | TRBJ2-5 | TRBV5-1 | once | CASSLVGHQETQYF | TGCGCCAGCAGCTTGGTGGGCCACCAAGAGACCCAGTACTTC
NA | TRBJ2-1 | TRBV29-1 | NA | CSVTRGSSYNEQFF | TGCAGCGTTACCCGGGGGAGTTCCTACAATGAGCAGTTCTTC
TRBD2 | TRBJ2-7 | TRBV28 | few | CASSLRGLAGFEQYF | TGTGCCAGCAGCCTCCGGGGGCTAGCGGGGTTCGAGCAGTACTTC
TRBD2 | TRBJ2-1 | TRBV7-2 | NA | CASSVDGREHNEQFF | TGTGCCAGCAGCGTCGACGGGAGGGAACACAATGAGCAGTTCTTC
TRBD2 | TRBJ2-1 | TRBV5-6 | NA | CATGGWSYNEQFF | TGTGCCACCGGGGGGTGGTCCTACAATGAGCAGTTCTTC
TRBD2 | TRBJ2-7 | TRBV7-6 | NA | CASSTGTSGYYEQYF | TGTGCCAGCAGCACCGGGACTAGCGGCTACTACGAGCAGTACTTC
TRBD1 | TRBJ2-7 | TRBV4-3 | NA | CASSQAQTGVPTYEQYF | TGCGCCAGCAGCCAAGCCCAGACAGGGGTCCCCACCTACGAGCAGTACTTC
TRBD1 | TRBJ2-7 | TRBV5-1 | once | CASSPDRVDEQYF | TGCGCCAGCAGCCCCGACAGGGTGGACGAGCAGTACTTC
NA | TRBJ1-2 | TRBV28 | NA | CASSYRAGYGYTF | TGTGCCAGCAGTTACAGGGCCGGCTATGGCTACACCTTC
NA | TRBJ1-2 | TRBV6-6 | NA | CASSGQNYGYTF | TGTGCCAGCAGTGGACAGAACTATGGCTACACCTTC
NA | TRBJ1-5 | TRBV16 | NA | CASSQSDRNQPQHF | TGTGCCAGCAGCCAATCGGACAGAAATCAGCCCCAGCATTTT
TRBD1 | TRBJ2-1 | TRBV28 | NA | CASSSPRRTGRYNEQFF | TGTGCCAGCAGTTCTCCCCGCCGGACAGGACGTTACAATGAGCAGTTCTTC
NA | TRBJ1-2 | TRBV6-5 | NA | CASRLLREQHYGYTF | TGTGCCAGCAGACTACTCCGGGAACAGCACTATGGCTACACCTTC
NA | TRBJ2-7 | TRBV2 | NA | CASSDPQGSYEQYF | TGTGCCAGCAGTGACCCCCAGGGGTCCTACGAGCAGTACTTC
NA | TRBJ1-3 | TRBV18 | NA | CASSPRDTIYF | TGTGCCAGCTCACCACGCGACACCATATATTTT
TRBD2 | TRBJ2-7 | TRBV18 | NA | CASSPLHETSGSYEQYF | TGTGCCAGCTCTCCCCTTCACGAGACTAGCGGGAGTTACGAGCAGTACTTC
TRBD2 | TRBJ2-5 | TRBV6-5 | NA | CASRRTSAETQYF | TGTGCCAGCAGGAGGACTAGCGCAGAGACCCAGTACTTC
NA | TRBJ1-2 | TRBV6-6 | NA | CASSPSQGTYGYTF | TGTGCCAGCAGTCCCAGTCAGGGTACCTATGGCTACACCTTC
TRBD1 | TRBJ2-7 | TRBV28 | few | CASRPDRGSYEQYF | TGTGCCAGCAGACCCGACAGGGGATCCTACGAGCAGTACTTC
NA | TRBJ2-7 | TRBV4-1 | NA | CASKMGPEGGYEQYF | TGCGCCAGCAAGATGGGTCCGGAGGGGGGGTACGAGCAGTACTTC
NA | TRBJ2-7 | TRBV11-3 | NA | CASSLEPPLDF | TGTGCCAGCAGCTTAGAACCGCCACTAGACTTC
NA | TRBJ2-7 | TRBV7-7 | NA | CASSLATGSSYEQYF | TGTGCCAGCAGCTTAGCAACCGGGAGCTCCTACGAGCAGTACTTC
NA | TRBJ1-1 | TRBV20-1 | NA | CSAREERPFF | TGCAGTGCTAGAGAAGAGCGGCCTTTCTTT
TRBD2 | TRBJ2-3 | TRBV14 | NA | CASSQDSGTITDTQYF | TGTGCCAGCAGCCAAGATAGCGGGACGATTACAGATACGCAGTATTTT
TRBD1 | TRBJ1-2 | TRBV18 | NA | CASSPHGTAEYGYTF | TGTGCCAGCTCACCCCACGGGACAGCCGAATATGGCTACACCTTC
NA | TRBJ1-4 | TRBV2 | NA | CASNRGAGEKLFF | TGTGCCAGCAACCGGGGGGCGGGTGAAAAACTGTTTTTT
TRBD2 | TRBJ2-7 | TRBV15 | NA | CATSSGGGVYEQYF | TGTGCCACCAGCAGCGGCGGGGGAGTCTACGAGCAGTACTTC
NA | TRBJ2-2 | TRBV19 | NA | CASRWWGQVAGELFF | TGTGCCAGTAGATGGTGGGGGCAAGTGGCCGGGGAGCTGTTTTTT
NA | TRBJ2-7 | TRBV10-3 | NA | CAISEPRGQTRGSPYEQYF | TGTGCCATCAGTGAGCCGCGGGGTCAGACCAGGGGGTCCCCCTACGAGCAGTACTTC
TRBD1 | TRBJ1-1 | TRBV4-1 | few | CASSQANRGLATEAFF | TGCGCCAGCAGCCAAGCAAACAGGGGGCTAGCCACTGAAGCTTTCTTT
TRBD1 | TRBJ2-3 | TRBV6-5 | NA | CASSWAGQGFPDTQYF | TGTGCCAGCAGTTGGGCGGGACAGGGTTTTCCAGATACGCAGTATTTT
TRBD1 | TRBJ1-1 | TRBV19 | once | CASSPRQGVARAFF | TGTGCCAGTAGTCCACGACAGGGAGTCGCGAGAGCTTTCTTT
NA | TRBJ1-1 | TRBV5-4 | NA | CASTPRVQGLHEAFF | TGTGCCAGCACCCCCAGGGTACAGGGACTACATGAAGCTTTCTTT
TRBD2 | TRBJ2-7 | TRBV4-1 | NA | CASSQEGKRGSYEQYF | TGCGCCAGCAGCCAAGAGGGCAAGCGGGGTTCCTACGAGCAGTACTTC
TRBD1 | TRBJ1-1 | TRBV18 | few | CASSGQGRTEAFF | TGTGCCAGCTCCGGACAGGGGAGAACTGAAGCTTTCTTT
NA | TRBJ1-1 | TRBV11-3 | few | CASSRGSRTEAFF | TGTGCCAGCAGCAGGGGAAGCAGGACTGAAGCTTTCTTT
NA | TRBJ2-1 | TRBV11-3 | few | CASSSTEYNEQFF | TGTGCCAGCAGCTCCACGGAGTACAATGAGCAGTTCTTC
NA | TRBJ1-2 | TRBV9 | once | CASSVGDSRRGYTF | TGTGCCAGCAGCGTAGGGGACTCCAGACGGGGCTACACCTTC
NA | TRBJ2-7 | TRBV5-5 | NA | CASSLRGQLMSYEQYF | TGTGCCAGCAGCTTGAGGGGTCAGTTAATGTCCTACGAGCAGTACTTC
TRBD2 | TRBJ2-2 | TRBV14 | NA | CASSHKGLAGGANTGELFF | TGTGCCAGCAGCCACAAAGGACTAGCGGGAGGGGCGAACACCGGGGAGCTGTTTTTT
TRBD1 | TRBJ2-5 | TRBV7-9 | NA | CASSLVGTAETQYF | TGTGCCAGCAGCTTAGTAGGGACAGCCGAGACCCAGTACTTC
TRBD2 | TRBJ2-5 | TRBV7-2 | NA | CASSWWFGLAGGTQYF | TGTGCCAGCAGCTGGTGGTTCGGACTAGCGGGGGGGACCCAGTACTTC
TRBD2 | TRBJ2-7 | TRBV4-3 | NA | CASSQAGGDYEQYF | TGCGCCAGCAGCCAAGCGGGGGGGGACTACGAGCAGTACTTC
NA | TRBJ2-7 | TRBV14 | NA | CASSQLSGVGGGGYEQYF | TGTGCCAGCAGCCAACTAAGTGGGGTTGGCGGAGGTGGGTACGAGCAGTACTTC
NA | TRBJ1-2 | TRBV6-5 | NA | CASSINHRDSYGYTF | TGTGCCAGCAGTATTAATCACAGGGATAGCTATGGCTACACCTTC
NA | TRBJ1-5 | TRBV5-6 | NA | CASSFYRESNQPQHF | TGTGCCAGCAGCTTTTACAGAGAAAGCAATCAGCCCCAGCATTTT
NA | TRBJ2-2 | TRBV2 | NA | CASRATGTGELFF | TGTGCCAGCAGGGCCACAGGGACCGGGGAGCTGTTTTTT
NA | TRBJ2-3 | TRBV10-3 | NA | CAIANSHTQYF | TGTGCCATCGCAAACAGCCATACGCAGTATTTT
NA | TRBJ1-2 | TRBV18 | NA | CASSPEGYGYTF | TGTGCCAGCTCACCAGAGGGATATGGCTACACCTTC
NA | TRBJ2-3 | TRBV6-5 | once | CASSYSTVWYF | TGTGCCAGCAGTTACTCGACTGTCTGGTATTTT